This T cell receptor beta chain originates from a study of tumor-infiltrating lymphocytes in oesophageal squamous cell carcinoma. CDR3 length: 17 residues. V dropped 1 base and J dropped 4; count of bases not matched to a gene: 8. CDR1 and CDR2 from the germline V gene are LGHDT and YNNKEL (reference sequence). In this sample, this clonotype turned up many times. TCRdb reprocessed the PCR reads via MiXCR and lists one record per CDR3 protein. The table has some 14,000 distinct CDR3 sequences, 40% to 60% seen once; the top ten hold approximately 15%. The sequenced sample was blood. This clonotype was obtained from a male donor with esophageal squamous cell carcinoma. The J gene is TRBJ2-1, the V gene TRBV3-1; 9 bases align to TRBD2. The DNA of the CDR3 is TGTGCCAGCAGCCAAGGGGGACTAGCAAGAGGGTACAATGAGCAGTTCTTC. Protein sequence: CASSQGGLARGYNEQFF.